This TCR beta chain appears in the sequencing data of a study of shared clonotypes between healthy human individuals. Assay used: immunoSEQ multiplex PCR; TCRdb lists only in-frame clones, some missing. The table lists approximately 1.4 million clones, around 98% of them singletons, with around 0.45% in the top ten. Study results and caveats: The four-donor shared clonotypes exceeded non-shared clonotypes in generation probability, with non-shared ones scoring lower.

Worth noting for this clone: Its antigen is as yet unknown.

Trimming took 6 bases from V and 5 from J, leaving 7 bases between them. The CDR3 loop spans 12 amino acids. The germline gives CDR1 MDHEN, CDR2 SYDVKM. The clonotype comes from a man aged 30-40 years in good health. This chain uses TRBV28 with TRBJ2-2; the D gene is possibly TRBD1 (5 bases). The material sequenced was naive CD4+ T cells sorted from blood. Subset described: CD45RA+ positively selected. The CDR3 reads CASRGVTGELFF. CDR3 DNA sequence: TGTGCCAGCAGAGGGGTGACCGGGGAGCTGTTTTTT.